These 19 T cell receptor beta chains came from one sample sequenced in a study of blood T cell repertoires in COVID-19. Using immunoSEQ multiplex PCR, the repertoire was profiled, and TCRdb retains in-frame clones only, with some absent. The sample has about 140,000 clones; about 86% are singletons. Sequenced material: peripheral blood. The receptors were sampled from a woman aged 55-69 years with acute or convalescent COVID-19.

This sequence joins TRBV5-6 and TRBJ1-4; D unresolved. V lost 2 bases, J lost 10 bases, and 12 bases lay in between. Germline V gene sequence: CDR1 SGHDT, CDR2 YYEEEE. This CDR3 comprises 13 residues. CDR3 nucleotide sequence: TGTGCCAGCAGCTTCCGGGGAAACGGAAAACTGTTTTTT. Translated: CASSFRGNGKLFF.

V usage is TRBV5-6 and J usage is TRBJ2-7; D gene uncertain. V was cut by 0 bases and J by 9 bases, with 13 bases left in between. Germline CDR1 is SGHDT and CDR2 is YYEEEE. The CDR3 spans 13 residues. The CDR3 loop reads CASSLGGLRGQYF. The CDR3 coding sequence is TGTGCCAGCAGCTTGGGCGGCTTACGTGGGCAGTACTTC.

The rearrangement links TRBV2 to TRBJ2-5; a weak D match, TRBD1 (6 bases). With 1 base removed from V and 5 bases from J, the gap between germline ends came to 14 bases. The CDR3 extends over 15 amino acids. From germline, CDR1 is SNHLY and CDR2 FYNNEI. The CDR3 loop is CASSEEVARGETQYF. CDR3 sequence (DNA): TGTGCCAGCAGTGAAGAGGTAGCGAGGGGGGAGACCCAGTACTTC.

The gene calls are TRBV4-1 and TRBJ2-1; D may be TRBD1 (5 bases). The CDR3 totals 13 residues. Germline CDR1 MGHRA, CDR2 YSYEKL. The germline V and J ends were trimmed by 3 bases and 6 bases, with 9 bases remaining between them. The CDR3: CASSHVGVNEQFF. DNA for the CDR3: TGCGCCAGCAGCCACGTAGGGGTCAATGAGCAGTTCTTC.

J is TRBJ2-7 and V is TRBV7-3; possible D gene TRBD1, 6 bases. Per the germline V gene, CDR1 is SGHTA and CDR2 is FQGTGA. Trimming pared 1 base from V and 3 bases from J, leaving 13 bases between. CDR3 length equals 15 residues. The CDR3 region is CASSLRPGQIYEQYF. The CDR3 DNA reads TGTGCCAGCAGCTTAAGACCCGGACAGATCTACGAGCAGTACTTC.

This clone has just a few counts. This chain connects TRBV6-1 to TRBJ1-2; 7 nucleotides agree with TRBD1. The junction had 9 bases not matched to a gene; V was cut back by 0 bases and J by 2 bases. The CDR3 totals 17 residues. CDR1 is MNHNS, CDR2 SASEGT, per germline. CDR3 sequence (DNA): TGTGCCAGCAGTGAAGCGTCAGGGGGTAGGGCAAACTATGGCTACACCTTC. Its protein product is CASSEASGGRANYGYTF.

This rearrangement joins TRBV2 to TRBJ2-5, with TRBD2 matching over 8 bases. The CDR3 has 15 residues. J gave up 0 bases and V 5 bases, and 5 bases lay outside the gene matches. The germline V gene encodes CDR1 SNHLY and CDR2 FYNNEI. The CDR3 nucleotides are TGTGCCAGCAGTCCCGCGACTAGCGACCAAGAGACCCAGTACTTC. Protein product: CASSPATSDQETQYF.

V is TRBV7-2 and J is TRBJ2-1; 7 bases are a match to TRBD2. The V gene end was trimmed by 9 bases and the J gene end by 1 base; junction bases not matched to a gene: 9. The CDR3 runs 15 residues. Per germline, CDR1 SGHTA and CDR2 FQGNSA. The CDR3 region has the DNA TGTGCCAGAGAGGGCGGGGAGGGGTCCTACAATGAGCAGTTCTTC. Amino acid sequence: CAREGGEGSYNEQFF.

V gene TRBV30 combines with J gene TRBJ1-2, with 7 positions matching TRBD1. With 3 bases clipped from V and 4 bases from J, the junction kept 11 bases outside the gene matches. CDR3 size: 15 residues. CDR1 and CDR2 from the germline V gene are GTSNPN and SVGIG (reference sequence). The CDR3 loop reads CAWRETGQIIYGYTF. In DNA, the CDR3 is TGTGCCTGGAGAGAAACGGGACAGATCATCTATGGCTACACCTTC.

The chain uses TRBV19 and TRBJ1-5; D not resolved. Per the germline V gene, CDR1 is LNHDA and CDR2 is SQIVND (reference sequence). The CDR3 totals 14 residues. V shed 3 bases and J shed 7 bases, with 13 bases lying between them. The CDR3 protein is CASSMEGLRQPQHF. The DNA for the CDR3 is TGTGCCAGTAGTATGGAGGGCTTGCGGCAGCCCCAGCATTTT.

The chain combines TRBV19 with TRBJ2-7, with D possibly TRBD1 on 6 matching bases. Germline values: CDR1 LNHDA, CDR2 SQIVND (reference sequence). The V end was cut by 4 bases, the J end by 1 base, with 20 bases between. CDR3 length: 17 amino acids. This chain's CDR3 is CASSNRPQGRASYEQYF. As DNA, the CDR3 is TGTGCCAGTAGTAATCGCCCCCAGGGGCGGGCGTCCTACGAGCAGTACTTC.

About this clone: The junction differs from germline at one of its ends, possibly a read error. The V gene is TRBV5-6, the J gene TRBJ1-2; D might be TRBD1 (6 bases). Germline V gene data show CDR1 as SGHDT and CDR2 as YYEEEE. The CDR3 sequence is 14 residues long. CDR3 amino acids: CASSLGTTYKQGLF. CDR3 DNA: TGTGCCAGCAGCTTGGGCACAACCTACAAACAGGGTCTCTTC.

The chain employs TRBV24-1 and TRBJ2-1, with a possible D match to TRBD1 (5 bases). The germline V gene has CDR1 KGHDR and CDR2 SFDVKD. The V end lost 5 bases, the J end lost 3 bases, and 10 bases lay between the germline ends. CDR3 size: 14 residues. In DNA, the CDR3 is TGTGCCACCAGTGGGGCAGGGAACTACAATGAGCAGTTCTTC. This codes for CATSGAGNYNEQFF.

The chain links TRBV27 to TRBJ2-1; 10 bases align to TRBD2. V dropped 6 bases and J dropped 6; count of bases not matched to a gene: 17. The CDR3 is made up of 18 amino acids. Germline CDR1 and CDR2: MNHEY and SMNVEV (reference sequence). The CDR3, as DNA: TGTGCCAGCAGCCCCGCGTGGGGTTCTAGCGGGAGTTTCAATGAGCAGTTCTTC. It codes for CASSPAWGSSGSFNEQFF.

CDR3 amino acids: CASSPLRGHIRETQYF. CDR3 nucleotide sequence: TGTGCCAGCTCACCACTCCGGGGACATATCAGAGAGACCCAGTACTTC. The chain has TRBV18 and TRBJ2-5; perhaps TRBD1 as D (6 bases). V shed 1 base and J shed 4 bases, with 16 bases lying between them. Germline V gives CDR1 KGHSH, CDR2 LQKENI. This CDR3 is 16 amino acids long. Combining the CDR3 with reference TRBV18 and TRBJ2-5 gives the whole variable domain NAGVMQNPRHLVRRRGQEARLRCSPMKGHSHVYWYRQLPEEGLKFMVYLQKENIIDESGMPKERFSAEFPKEGPSILRIQQVVRGDSAAYFCASSPLRGHIRETQYFGPGTRLLVL.

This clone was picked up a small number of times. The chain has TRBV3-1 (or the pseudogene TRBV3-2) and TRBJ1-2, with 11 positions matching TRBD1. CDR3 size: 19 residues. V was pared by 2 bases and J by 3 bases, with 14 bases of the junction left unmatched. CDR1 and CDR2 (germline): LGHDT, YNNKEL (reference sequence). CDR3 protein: CASSQSPGQGGSWDYGYTF. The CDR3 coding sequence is TGTGCCAGCAGCCAATCACCGGGACAGGGGGGCAGTTGGGACTATGGCTACACCTTC.

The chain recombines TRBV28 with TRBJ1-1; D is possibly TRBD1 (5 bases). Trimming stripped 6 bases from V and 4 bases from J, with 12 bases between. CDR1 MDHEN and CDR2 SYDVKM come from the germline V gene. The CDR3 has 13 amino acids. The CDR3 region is CASRQGFSTEAFF. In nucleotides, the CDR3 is TGTGCCAGCAGGCAGGGTTTTTCCACTGAAGCTTTCTTT.

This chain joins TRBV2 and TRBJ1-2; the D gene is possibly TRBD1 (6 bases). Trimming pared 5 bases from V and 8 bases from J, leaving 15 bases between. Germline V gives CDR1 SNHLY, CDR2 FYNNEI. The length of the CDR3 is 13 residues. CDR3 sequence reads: CASSPQAGDGYTF. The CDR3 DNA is TGTGCCAGCAGTCCCCAGGCAGGGGACGGCTACACCTTC.

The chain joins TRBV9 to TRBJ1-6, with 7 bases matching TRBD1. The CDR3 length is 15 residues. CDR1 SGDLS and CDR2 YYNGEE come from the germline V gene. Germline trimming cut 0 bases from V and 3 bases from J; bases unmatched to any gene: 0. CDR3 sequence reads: CASSVGDSYNSPLHF. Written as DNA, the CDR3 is TGTGCCAGCAGCGTAGGGGACAGCTATAATTCACCCCTCCACTTT.